The 10 T cell receptor beta chains presented below share a single source sample, sequenced in a study of blood T cell repertoires in COVID-19. Produced via immunoSEQ multiplex PCR; TCRdb's table is partial and in-frame only. The sample holds over 350,000 clones, approximately 87% seen once. Sequenced sample: PBMCs or T cells enriched from blood (not recorded which). These receptors all stem from a woman aged 25 to 39 with acute COVID-19.

This sequence joins TRBV6-4 and TRBJ2-6, with D unclear. The CDR3 runs 15 residues. V was cut by 8 bases and J by 1 base, with 12 bases left in between. From germline, CDR1 is MRHNA and CDR2 SNTAGT. CDR3 loop: CASSGSSSGANVLTF. In DNA form, the CDR3 reads TGTGCCAGCTCTGGCTCTTCGTCTGGGGCCAACGTCCTGACTTTC.

The chain couples TRBV27 to TRBJ1-5; a weak D match, TRBD1 (5 bases). Germline values: CDR1 MNHEY, CDR2 SMNVEV (reference sequence). V lost 6 bases to trimming and J lost 4 bases, with 13 bases between them. The CDR3 consists of 14 residues. The CDR3 spells CASRVTGFNQPQHF. In DNA form, the CDR3 reads TGTGCCAGCAGGGTAACAGGTTTTAATCAGCCCCAGCATTTT.

The chain has TRBV4-3 and TRBJ2-1, with D possibly TRBD2 on 6 matching bases. CDR1 is LGHNA and CDR2 is YSLEER in the germline V gene. This CDR3 is 18 amino acids long. Between the trimmed V and J ends, which lost 0 bases and 8 bases, there was a span of 23 bases. The CDR3 coding sequence is TGCGCCAGCAGCCAAGAGGATCCCTCGGGACTCATTCTCTATGAGCAGTTCTTC. Its protein is CASSQEDPSGLILYEQFF.

V is TRBV4-2 and J is TRBJ1-4, with unresolved D. The CDR3 is 16 residues long. V lost 0 bases and J lost 7, with 15 bases in between. CDR1 LGHNA and CDR2 YNFKEQ come from the germline V gene. CDR3 protein: CASSQDPGSPGEKLFF. For the CDR3, the DNA is TGTGCCAGCAGCCAAGACCCCGGGAGCCCCGGTGAAAAACTGTTTTTT.

As DNA, the CDR3 is TGTGCCACCAGCAGACCCGGGACAGCATACAATGAGCAGTTCTTC. Protein: CATSRPGTAYNEQFF. The chain carries TRBV15 and TRBJ2-1; 7 bases align to TRBD1. The CDR3 has 15 amino acids. Losses at the gene ends were 2 bases for V and 4 bases for J; bases not matched to a gene: 5. Germline CDR1 reads LNHNV; CDR2 reads YYDKDF (reference sequence).

The chain has TRBV10-3 and TRBJ1-5, with D possibly TRBD1 on 6 matching bases. Trimming removed 11 bases from V and 0 bases from J, with 14 bases in between. Germline CDR1 ENHRY, CDR2 SYGVKD. The CDR3 is 14 amino acids. In DNA, the CDR3 is TGTGCCGCCGACGGACAGTATAGCAATCAGCCCCAGCATTTT. This codes for CAADGQYSNQPQHF.

The rearrangement joins TRBV4-3 to TRBJ2-6; 8 bases are a match to TRBD1. The J segment lost 1 base and the V segment lost 0 bases, leaving 8 bases of the junction unmatched. The CDR3 sequence is 19 residues long. CDR1 LGHNA and CDR2 YSLEER come from the germline V gene. CDR3: CASSQDGTGGVSGANVLTF. DNA of the CDR3: TGCGCCAGCAGCCAAGATGGTACAGGGGGTGTGTCTGGGGCCAACGTCCTGACTTTC.

The chain uses TRBV5-1 and TRBJ1-2, with TRBD1 matching 7 bases. This CDR3 region has 16 residues. CDR1 and CDR2 from the germline V gene are SGHRS and YFSETQ. With V trimmed by 4 bases and J by 4 bases, 13 bases remained unmatched. In DNA, the CDR3 is TGCGCCAGCAGCCTTGCTCCTCCCGGGACAGCCTATGGCTACACCTTC. It yields the protein CASSLAPPGTAYGYTF.

J is TRBJ1-2 and V is TRBV19, with 7 positions matching TRBD1. The germline V gene encodes CDR1 LNHDA and CDR2 SQIVND (reference sequence). The J segment lost 3 bases and the V segment lost 5 bases, leaving 9 bases of the junction unmatched. The CDR3 loop spans 15 amino acids. This CDR3 is CASSFDRVGYYGYTF. DNA of the CDR3: TGTGCCAGTAGTTTTGACAGGGTTGGCTACTATGGCTACACCTTC.

V usage is TRBV19 and J usage is TRBJ2-7, with no clear D. CDR1 and CDR2 (germline): LNHDA, SQIVND (reference sequence). CDR3 length: 13 amino acids. Trimming stripped 5 bases from V and 4 bases from J, with 12 bases between. CDR3 bases: TGTGCCAGTAGTTGGCAGGTAACTTACGAGCAGTACTTC. Protein product: CASSWQVTYEQYF.